The 29 T cell receptor beta chains below come from one sample, sequenced in a study of T cells after yellow fever vaccination. TCRdb passed the 5' RACE reads through MiXCR, listing each CDR3 protein once. The sample contains a few hundred thousand distinct CDR3 sequences, less than 20% of which appear only once. The sample here was PBMCs, taken 5 days after the first yellow fever vaccination. Source of these receptors: a man younger than 35 who received the YFV17D yellow fever vaccine.

This chain uses TRBV15 with TRBJ1-1; 9 bases align to TRBD1. Trimming took 4 bases from V and 8 from J; bases not matched to a gene: 11. Per the germline V gene, CDR1 is LNHNV and CDR2 is YYDKDF (reference sequence). The CDR3 runs 15 residues. CDR3 loop: CATSTRTGAEREAFF. The CDR3 DNA is TGTGCCACCAGCACTCGGACAGGGGCAGAGAGGGAAGCTTTCTTT. Full variable domain (rest looked up from reference TRBV15 and TRBJ1-1): DAMVIQNPRYQVTQFGKPVTLSCSQTLNHNVMYWYQQKSSQAPKLLFHYYDKDFNNEADTPDNFQSRRPNTSFCFLDIRSPGLGDTAMYLCATSTRTGAEREAFFGQGTRLTVV.

This clonotype was detected only a few times. The chain employs TRBV3-1 and TRBJ2-1, with 8 bases identical to TRBD1. The CDR3 consists of 18 residues. Trimming took 0 bases from V and 6 from J; bases not matched to a gene: 13. Germline V CDR1 and CDR2: LGHDT, YNNKEL (reference sequence). CDR3 sequence (DNA): TGTGCCAGCAGCCAAGAATCTGCTCCGGACAGGGCCCTCAATGAGCAGTTCTTC. This codes for CASSQESAPDRALNEQFF.

The V and J genes are TRBV4-1 and TRBJ2-5; possibly TRBD1 or TRBD2 for D (5 bases each). Between the trimmed V and J ends, which lost 4 bases and 5 bases, there was a span of 23 bases. Germline V gives CDR1 MGHRA, CDR2 YSYEKL. CDR3 length: 17 amino acids. The DNA of the CDR3 is TGCGCCAGCAGCCTTCGAACCCGGGGCCAAGAGTGGGAGACCCAGTACTTC. Translation: CASSLRTRGQEWETQYF.

This rearrangement joins TRBV3-1 to TRBJ2-7; no firm D call. The CDR3 length is 15 residues. Germline V gene data show CDR1 as LGHDT and CDR2 as YNNKEL (reference sequence). V shed 3 bases and J shed 0 bases, with 12 bases lying between them. The CDR3 DNA reads as TGTGCCAGCAGCCAGGCTTTGGACGGCTCCTACGAGCAGTACTTC. Encoded protein: CASSQALDGSYEQYF.

The chain is built from TRBV7-3 and TRBJ2-2; D gene unclear. Germline V gene sequence: CDR1 SGHTA, CDR2 FQGTGA. This CDR3 comprises 12 residues. Trimming stripped 1 base from V and 7 bases from J, with 4 bases between. The CDR3 reads CASSLNGGELFF. CDR3 coding DNA: TGTGCCAGCAGCTTAAACGGCGGGGAGCTGTTTTTT.

The CDR3 DNA follows: TGTGCCAGCAGTATAAAGGGAAATTCACCCCTCCACTTT. Its translation: CASSIKGNSPLHF. The V and J genes are TRBV2 and TRBJ1-6; D remains ambiguous. V was trimmed by 5 bases and J by 7 bases, leaving 9 bases between them. CDR1 is SNHLY and CDR2 is FYNNEI in the germline V gene. The CDR3 spans 13 residues.

The chain combines TRBV5-4 with TRBJ1-2; perhaps TRBD1 as D (5 bases). Per germline, CDR1 SGHNT and CDR2 YYREEE (reference sequence). This CDR3 has 14 amino acids. Trimming took off 0 bases at V and 6 bases at J, with 12 bases between the two ends. The CDR3 sequence is CASSLAFGGDGYTF. The CDR3, as DNA: TGTGCCAGCAGCTTGGCCTTCGGGGGTGATGGCTACACCTTC.

This clonotype has only a few counts. V and J are TRBV7-2 and TRBJ2-7, with D possibly TRBD1 on 5 matching bases. The CDR3 totals 12 residues. V shed 5 bases and J shed 4 bases, with 9 bases lying between them. CDR1 is SGHTA, CDR2 FQGNSA, per germline. The CDR3 DNA reads as TGTGCCAGCAGCGGCCCAGGGTACGAGCAGTACTTC. It translates to CASSGPGYEQYF.

This sequence joins TRBV6-5 and TRBJ2-7; D remains unclear. V lost 1 base and J lost 1, with 5 bases in between. This CDR3 is built from 13 residues. The germline V gene encodes CDR1 MNHEY and CDR2 SVGAGI. CDR3 nucleotide sequence: TGTGCCAGCAGTTACTACCGATCCTACGAGCAGTACTTC. Amino acids: CASSYYRSYEQYF.

This chain uses TRBV6-2 or TRBV6-3 with TRBJ1-2; D is unresolved. V gave up 2 bases and J gave up 3 bases, with 10 bases separating them. This CDR3 comprises 14 residues. CDR1 MNHEY and CDR2 SVGEGT come from the germline V gene. The CDR3 sequence: CASSYPAAYYGYTF. The CDR3 DNA follows: TGTGCCAGCAGTTACCCGGCAGCCTACTATGGCTACACCTTC.

This clonotype has just one count. The V call is TRBV6-1, the J call TRBJ2-7; a weak D match, TRBD2 (7 bases). V gave up 0 bases and J gave up 4 bases, with 19 bases separating them. CDR1 is MNHNS, CDR2 SASEGT, per germline. The CDR3 is made up of 17 amino acids. This CDR3 reads CASSEAPRGAGFYEQYV. CDR3 nucleotides: TGTGCCAGCAGTGAAGCGCCCCGGGGGGCGGGGTTTTACGAGCAGTACGTC.

This clonotype appeared a few times. The chain carries TRBV7-2 and TRBJ2-5; 10 nucleotides line up with TRBD2. The CDR3 consists of 15 residues. CDR1 and CDR2 from the germline V gene are SGHTA and FQGNSA. J lost 4 bases, V lost 1 base, and 3 bases had no gene match. CDR3 residues: CASSLVAGGRETQYF. For the CDR3, the DNA is TGTGCCAGCAGCTTAGTAGCGGGGGGCCGAGAGACCCAGTACTTC.

There are a few counts of this clonotype. V usage is TRBV4-2 and J usage is TRBJ2-2, with D tentatively TRBD1 (5 bases). Germline V gene data show CDR1 as LGHNA and CDR2 as YNFKEQ. There are 16 residues in the CDR3. The V and J ends lost 0 bases and 5 bases respectively, with 13 bases between them. CDR3 coding DNA: TGTGCCAGCAGCCAAGAGTTGGTAGCAGGGACCGGGGAGCTGTTTTTT. Protein sequence: CASSQELVAGTGELFF.

This clonotype was recorded only once. The chain carries TRBV7-2 and TRBJ2-3, with 10 positions matching TRBD1. Germline values: CDR1 SGHTA, CDR2 FQGNSA. CDR3 length equals 16 residues. The junction had 8 bases not matched to a gene; V was cut back by 4 bases and J by 4 bases. The CDR3 sequence: CASSSRQGALADTQYF. CDR3 DNA sequence: TGTGCCAGCAGCTCCCGACAGGGGGCTTTGGCAGATACGCAGTATTTT.

A few counts support this clonotype. The chain is built from TRBV20-1 and TRBJ2-5, with D possibly being TRBD1 or TRBD2 (6 bases each). V gave up 0 bases and J gave up 1 base, with 9 bases separating them. Germline CDR1 reads DFQATT; CDR2 reads SNEGSKA (reference sequence). CDR3 size: 14 residues. CDR3 nucleotides: TGCAGTGCTAGAGACGGGGGCTTCCAAGAGACCCAGTACTTC. This encodes CSARDGGFQETQYF.

This clonotype has only a few counts. This chain joins TRBV7-9 and TRBJ2-7; D unclear. Looked up from germline, CDR1 is SEHNR and CDR2 is FQNEAQ (reference sequence). Deletions cut 2 bases from V and 4 bases from J, with 6 bases between. CDR3 length: 12 amino acids. The CDR3 nucleotides read TGTGCCAGCAGCTTAACTCTGTACGAGCAGTACTTC. This codes for CASSLTLYEQYF.

This clonotype occurred a few times. The chain employs TRBV15 and TRBJ2-3; 11 bases line up with TRBD2. This CDR3 spans 16 amino acids. Germline trimming cut 6 bases from V and 3 bases from J; bases unmatched to any gene: 8. The germline CDR1 and CDR2 sequences are LNHNV and YYDKDF (reference sequence). CDR3 in DNA: TGTGCCACCAGTAACCGACTAGCGGGGATAACAGATACGCAGTATTTT. Protein: CATSNRLAGITDTQYF.

This clonotype was counted only a few times. The J gene is TRBJ2-3, the V gene TRBV12-3 or TRBV12-4; D is ambiguous. The CDR3 is 13 residues long. V dropped 2 bases and J dropped 6 bases, with 9 bases sitting between them. This chain's CDR3 is CASSLPASDTQYF. For the CDR3, the DNA is TGTGCCAGCAGTTTACCCGCGTCGGATACGCAGTATTTT.

The chain links TRBV28 to TRBJ2-6; D is unresolved. The V end lost 4 bases, the J end lost 4 bases, and 11 bases lay between the germline ends. CDR1 is MDHEN and CDR2 is SYDVKM in the germline V gene. The CDR3 loop spans 15 amino acids. The CDR3, as DNA: TGTGCCAGCAGTTACCGACTCTCGGGGGCCAACGTCCTGACTTTC. The encoded protein is CASSYRLSGANVLTF.

This clonotype occurred a few times. The V call is TRBV4-2, the J call TRBJ2-1; D tentatively reads TRBD1 or TRBD2 (7 bases each). The CDR3 loop spans 16 amino acids. The V end was cut by 4 bases, the J end by 8 bases, with 21 bases between. Germline CDR1 LGHNA, CDR2 YNFKEQ. CDR3 DNA: TGTGCCAGCAGCCGAGGCCATCAGGGGGGGAGTGATGAGCAGTTCTTC. It codes for CASSRGHQGGSDEQFF.

This clonotype was counted only a few times. The V call is TRBV4-1, the J call TRBJ2-3; 9 bases are a match to TRBD2. The CDR3 spans 17 residues. CDR1 MGHRA and CDR2 YSYEKL come from the germline V gene. J lost 2 bases, V lost 0 bases, and 6 bases had no gene match. This CDR3 is CASSQEGGGVNTDTQYF. For the CDR3, the DNA is TGCGCCAGCAGCCAAGAGGGCGGGGGGGTGAACACAGATACGCAGTATTTT.

This clonotype was found many times. This rearrangement joins TRBV10-3 to TRBJ2-7; 11 nucleotides match TRBD1. This CDR3 region has 14 residues. Trimming took 4 bases from V and 5 from J; bases not matched to a gene: 4. Germline V gives CDR1 ENHRY, CDR2 SYGVKD. The chain's CDR3 is CAISGGQGANEQYV. Written as DNA, the CDR3 is TGTGCCATCAGTGGAGGACAGGGGGCAAACGAGCAGTACGTC.

The J gene is TRBJ2-7, the V gene TRBV6-5; possibly TRBD1 for D (5 bases). The germline V gene has CDR1 MNHEY and CDR2 SVGAGI. The CDR3 covers 14 residues. V gave up 3 bases and J gave up 4 bases, with 13 bases separating them. CDR3 DNA sequence: TGTGCCAGCAGTTATGGGGCGTCAGGGTACGAGCAGTACTTC. Translated: CASSYGASGYEQYF.

The genes are TRBV11-3 and TRBJ2-2, with 12 bases that match TRBD1. With V trimmed by 4 bases and J by 9 bases, 12 bases remained unmatched. Germline V gives CDR1 SGHNT, CDR2 YENEEA. This CDR3 contains 17 residues. CDR3 region: CASSSGTGGARSRELFF. Written as DNA, the CDR3 is TGTGCCAGCAGCTCCGGGACAGGGGGCGCGAGAAGTAGGGAGCTGTTTTTT.

This clonotype was seen once. The chain combines TRBV7-9 with TRBJ2-1; TRBD1 might be the D (6 bases). From germline, CDR1 is SEHNR and CDR2 FQNEAQ (reference sequence). Trimming stripped 1 base from V and 8 bases from J, with 9 bases between. The CDR3 is 13 residues long. CDR3 protein: CASSLVAGDEQFF. For the CDR3, the DNA is TGTGCCAGCAGCTTAGTCGCAGGGGATGAGCAGTTCTTC.

This clonotype showed up just a few times. The chain combines TRBV19 with TRBJ2-4; perhaps D is TRBD1 or TRBD2 (5 bases each). V shed 7 bases and J shed 0 bases, with 10 bases lying between them. The CDR3 runs to 14 residues. Germline V gives CDR1 LNHDA, CDR2 SQIVND (reference sequence). Here the CDR3 reads CASMAGTAKNIQYF. The CDR3 bases are TGTGCCAGTATGGCCGGGACAGCCAAAAACATTCAGTACTTC.

Only a few counts were recorded for this clonotype. The chain employs TRBV7-8 and TRBJ2-7, with 10 positions matching TRBD1. The V gene end was trimmed by 5 bases and the J gene end by 2 bases; junction bases not matched to a gene: 6. Germline lookup yields CDR1 SGHVS and CDR2 FQNEAQ. The CDR3 extends over 15 amino acids. Written as DNA, the CDR3 is TGTGCCAGCAGCAACGCCGGGACAGGGGCCTACGAGCAGTACGTC. Protein sequence: CASSNAGTGAYEQYV.

V gene TRBV7-2 combines with J gene TRBJ2-1; 8 positions match TRBD2. The CDR3 is 16 residues long. V shed 1 base and J 4 bases; nucleotides not matched to a gene: 6. Per the germline V gene, CDR1 is SGHTA and CDR2 is FQGNSA. Here the CDR3 DNA reads TGTGCCAGCAGCTTAGGACCAGCGGGGGCGTACAATGAGCAGTTCTTC. Protein sequence: CASSLGPAGAYNEQFF.

V gene TRBV28 combines with J gene TRBJ2-3; the D is unclear. The CDR3 spans 14 residues. V lost 3 bases to trimming and J lost 4 bases, with 11 bases between them. Per the germline V gene, CDR1 is MDHEN and CDR2 is SYDVKM. CDR3 amino acids: CASSFGPDADTQYF. The CDR3 DNA sequence: TGTGCCAGCAGTTTCGGGCCCGACGCAGATACGCAGTATTTT.